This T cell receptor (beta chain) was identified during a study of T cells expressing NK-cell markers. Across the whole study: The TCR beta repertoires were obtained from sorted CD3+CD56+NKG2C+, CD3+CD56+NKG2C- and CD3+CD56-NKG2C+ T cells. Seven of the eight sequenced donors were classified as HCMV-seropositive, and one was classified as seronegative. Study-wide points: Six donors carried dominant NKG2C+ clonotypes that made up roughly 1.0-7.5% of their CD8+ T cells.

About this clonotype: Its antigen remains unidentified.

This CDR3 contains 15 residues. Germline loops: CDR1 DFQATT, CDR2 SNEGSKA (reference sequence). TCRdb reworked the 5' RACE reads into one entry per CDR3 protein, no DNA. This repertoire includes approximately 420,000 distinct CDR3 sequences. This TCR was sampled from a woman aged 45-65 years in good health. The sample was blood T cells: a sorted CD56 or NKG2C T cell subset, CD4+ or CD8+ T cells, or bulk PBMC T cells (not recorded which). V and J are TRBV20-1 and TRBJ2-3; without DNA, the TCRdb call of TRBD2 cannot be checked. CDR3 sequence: CSAPELGRAIDTQYF.